These 13 T cell receptor beta chains were sequenced from one sample in a study of blood T cell repertoires in COVID-19. Clones were sequenced by immunoSEQ multiplex PCR, and TCRdb holds only the in-frame ones, with some missing. The sample shows 290,000 or so clones, more than 75% of them seen only once. The sequenced sample consisted of peripheral blood. All receptors derive from a man between 65 and 85 years old with acute or convalescent COVID-19.

This rearrangement joins TRBV27 to TRBJ2-3; D ambiguous. Germline loops: CDR1 MNHEY, CDR2 SMNVEV (reference sequence). The germline V and J ends were trimmed by 3 bases and 0 bases, with 10 bases remaining between them. This CDR3 is built from 15 residues. CDR3 sequence: CASSFRISSTDTQYF. The CDR3 nucleotides are TGTGCCAGCAGTTTCAGAATATCTAGCACAGATACGCAGTATTTT.

The sample holds one count of this clone. This sequence joins TRBV30 and TRBJ1-6; 9 positions match TRBD1. Germline CDR1 GTSNPN, CDR2 SVGIG (reference sequence). Trimming took 4 bases from V and 7 from J; bases not matched to a gene: 8. The CDR3 sequence is 15 residues long. CDR3 bases: TGTGCCTGGACCGCCCCCGGGACAGGGAATTCACCCCTCCACTTT. Protein product: CAWTAPGTGNSPLHF. Based on the CDR3 plus reference TRBV30 and TRBJ1-6, the full variable domain is SQTIHQWPATLVQPVGSPLSLECTVEGTSNPNLYWYRQAAGRGLQLLFYSVGIGQISSEVPQNLSASRPQDRQFILSSKKLLLSDSGFYLCAWTAPGTGNSPLHFGNGTRLTVT.

V is TRBV5-6 and J is TRBJ2-7, with 14 bases matching TRBD2. The junction had 3 bases not matched to a gene; V was cut back by 3 bases and J by 1 base. CDR1 is SGHDT and CDR2 is YYEEEE in the germline V gene. The length of the CDR3 is 16 residues. The CDR3 nucleotides read TGTGCCAGCAGCTGGGGGACTAGCGGGGGATCCTACGAGCAGTACTTC. Its protein product is CASSWGTSGGSYEQYF. The variable domain in full, completed from reference TRBV5-6 and TRBJ2-7, reads DAGVTQSPTHLIKTRGQQVTLRCSPKSGHDTVSWYQQALGQGPQFIFQYYEEEERQRGNFPDRFSGHQFPNYSSELNVNALLLGDSALYLCASSWGTSGGSYEQYFGPGTRLTVT.

V and J are TRBV19 and TRBJ2-5, with 7 bases lining up with TRBD2. CDR1 LNHDA and CDR2 SQIVND come from the germline V gene (reference sequence). This CDR3 region has 14 residues. The ends lost 5 bases at V and 2 bases at J; junction bases unmatched: 5. CDR3: CASSSRGKQETQYF. DNA for the CDR3: TGTGCCAGTAGTTCGCGGGGGAAGCAAGAGACCCAGTACTTC.

V is TRBV2 and J is TRBJ2-7; 9 bases match TRBD1. J lost 5 bases, V lost 6 bases, and 5 bases had no gene match. The germline CDR1 and CDR2 sequences are SNHLY and FYNNEI. This CDR3 comprises 13 residues. The CDR3 protein is CASSGTGRHEQYF. The CDR3 DNA reads TGTGCCAGCAGCGGGACAGGGCGCCACGAGCAGTACTTC.

The chain is built from TRBV2 and TRBJ2-6; D may be TRBD1 (5 bases). V lost 3 bases, J lost 1 base, and 19 bases lay in between. CDR1 is SNHLY and CDR2 is FYNNEI in the germline V gene. The CDR3 has 19 residues. This CDR3 reads CASSEGQTLIPSGANVLTF. Written as DNA, the CDR3 is TGTGCCAGCAGTGAGGGGCAGACCCTGATCCCTTCTGGGGCCAACGTCCTGACTTTC.

This chain uses TRBV28 with TRBJ2-7; D is undetermined. The CDR3 runs 13 residues. Germline lookup yields CDR1 MDHEN and CDR2 SYDVKM. V was clipped by 4 bases and J by 3 bases, with 10 bases between them. CDR3 residues: CASSWAVGYEQYF. The CDR3 DNA follows: TGTGCCAGCAGTTGGGCTGTGGGCTACGAGCAGTACTTC. The full variable domain, with the rest looked up from reference TRBV28 and TRBJ2-7, is DVKVTQSSRYLVKRTGEKVFLECVQDMDHENMFWYRQDPGLGLRLIYFSYDVKMKEKGDIPEGYSVSREKKERFSLILESASTNQTSMYLCASSWAVGYEQYFGPGTRLTVT.

The chain is built from TRBV5-5 and TRBJ2-1, with 9 positions matching TRBD2. The CDR3 length is 15 residues. The V segment lost 5 bases and the J segment 0 bases; nucleotides outside the gene matches: 3. Germline-derived CDR1 and CDR2 are SGHKS and YYEKEE (reference sequence). The DNA for the CDR3 is TGTGCCAGCAGTCGACTAGCGGCCTCCTACAATGAGCAGTTCTTC. It translates to CASSRLAASYNEQFF.

V and J are TRBV10-3 and TRBJ1-2; 7 positions agree with TRBD1. Trimming at V came to 9 bases and at J to 4 bases, leaving 8 bases not matched to a gene. CDR3 length equals 13 residues. The V gene's germline CDR1 is ENHRY and CDR2 SYGVKD. The CDR3 DNA sequence: TGTGCCATTAGCGCCGGGACAGCCTATGGCTACACCTTC. It is translated as CAISAGTAYGYTF.

This chain joins TRBV5-1 and TRBJ1-4; D remains unclear. Trimming removed 3 bases at V and 5 bases at J, with 8 bases between. The CDR3 is 13 residues long. Germline CDR1 reads SGHRS; CDR2 reads YFSETQ. The CDR3 is CASSWAGNEKLFF. The CDR3 nucleotides read TGCGCCAGCAGCTGGGCAGGAAATGAAAAACTGTTTTTT.

This chain connects TRBV6-5 to TRBJ1-2; D not certain. The CDR3 runs 15 residues. CDR1 is MNHEY, CDR2 SVGAGI, per germline. V was clipped by 3 bases and J by 7 bases, with 18 bases between them. CDR3 in amino acids: CASSYFNTGVTGYTF. The CDR3 region has the DNA TGTGCCAGCAGTTATTTTAATACTGGAGTTACTGGCTACACCTTC.

This chain joins TRBV4-3 and TRBJ2-2; tentative D call: TRBD2 (5 bases). The CDR3 loop spans 16 amino acids. Germline CDR1 is LGHNA and CDR2 is YSLEER. V lost 0 bases and J 5 bases, leaving 13 bases between the germline ends. CDR3 bases: TGCGCCAGCAGCCAAGAATTTTCTAGCCGTACCGGGGAGCTGTTTTTT. Translating gives CASSQEFSSRTGELFF.

The chain couples TRBV7-9 to TRBJ2-1; D possibly corresponds to TRBD1 (6 bases). Between the trimmed V and J ends, which lost 0 bases and 10 bases, there was a span of 16 bases. This CDR3 is 15 amino acids long. The germline CDR1 and CDR2 sequences are SEHNR and FQNEAQ (reference sequence). CDR3 region: CASSLATAGAGEQFF. CDR3 bases: TGTGCCAGCAGCTTAGCGACGGCAGGGGCTGGGGAGCAGTTCTTC.